The 4 T cell receptor beta chains reported below all come from one sample, sequenced in a study of T-cell reconstitution after alpha-beta-depleted transplantation in children (dated by TCRdb to the mid-2010s). Beyond this particular receptor, the publication reports: Over the following months the frequencies of hyperexpanded clones went down, and after one year T-cell counts and TCRbeta diversity were mostly credited to newly produced T cells.

The receptor library was made with PCR. Instrument on record: Illumina HiSeq 2500. TCR library preparation used molecular barcoding, with unique molecular identifiers applied to normalize quantification of the TCRbeta repertoire. In TCRdb, the public reads were trimmed at Q25 with fastp and aligned with MiXCR, with productive beta chains retained. Entries that share a CDR3 protein sequence are merged under the most common genes and DNA. The sample table records hundreds of thousands of distinct CDR3 sequences; roughly 8.2% of these occur just once. Approximately 9.6% of the sample is taken by the ten largest. Their antigens remain unidentified. The treatment or condition label corresponds to: allogeneic hematopoietic cell transplantation with graft depleted of TCRalphabeta T cells and CD19 B cells. This material consisted of peripheral blood, taken 360 days after TCRalphabeta/CD19-depleted stem cell transplant. The receptors shown here come from a female patient aged 2-9 years who had a stem cell transplant for Fanconi anemia, so the T cells may come from the graft donor.

This clonotype was recorded at least ten times. The genes are TRBV27 and TRBJ2-1, with 9 bases aligning to TRBD1. There are 15 residues in the CDR3. Germline V gene lookup returns CDR1 MNHEY and CDR2 SMNVEV (reference sequence). Trimming at V came to 4 bases and at J to 12 bases, leaving 13 bases not matched to a gene. CDR3 nucleotides: TGTGCCAGCAGTTCACAGGGGGCGCCGATCTGGGGGCAGTTCTTC. It codes for CASSSQGAPIWGQFF.

This clonotype was seen a few times. The chain employs TRBV20-1 and TRBJ1-2, with D perhaps matching TRBD1 (6 bases). The CDR3 totals 14 residues. Germline V gene lookup returns CDR1 DFQATT and CDR2 SNEGSKA (reference sequence). V was clipped by 3 bases and J by 0 bases, with 11 bases between them. This CDR3 reads CSASRTAPNYGYTF. The CDR3 coding sequence is TGCAGTGCTAGTAGGACAGCACCTAACTATGGCTACACCTTC.

The chain has TRBV7-9 and TRBJ2-2; 11 bases are a match to TRBD2. CDR1 and CDR2 (germline): SEHNR, FQNEAQ (reference sequence). The CDR3 is 16 amino acids. V lost 1 base to trimming and J lost 3 bases; unmatched junction nucleotides: 1. This CDR3 is CASSLELAGDTGELFF. The CDR3 DNA reads TGTGCCAGCAGCTTAGAACTAGCGGGGGACACCGGGGAGCTGTTTTTT. Drawing the rest from reference TRBV7-9 and TRBJ2-2, the complete variable domain is DTGVSQNPRHKITKRGQNVTFRCDPISEHNRLYWYRQTLGQGPEFLTYFQNEAQLEKSRLLSDRFSAERPKGSFSTLEIQRTEQGDSAMYLCASSLELAGDTGELFFGEGSRLTVL.

This clonotype was observed many times. The V gene is TRBV2, the J gene TRBJ2-3; a possible D gene is TRBD1 (6 bases). The germline V and J ends were trimmed by 0 bases and 4 bases, with 11 bases remaining between them. The germline V gene has CDR1 SNHLY and CDR2 FYNNEI. The CDR3 extends over 15 amino acids. CDR3 loop: CASSEAYGQSDTQYF. The CDR3 region has the DNA TGTGCCAGCAGTGAAGCATACGGACAGTCAGATACGCAGTATTTT.